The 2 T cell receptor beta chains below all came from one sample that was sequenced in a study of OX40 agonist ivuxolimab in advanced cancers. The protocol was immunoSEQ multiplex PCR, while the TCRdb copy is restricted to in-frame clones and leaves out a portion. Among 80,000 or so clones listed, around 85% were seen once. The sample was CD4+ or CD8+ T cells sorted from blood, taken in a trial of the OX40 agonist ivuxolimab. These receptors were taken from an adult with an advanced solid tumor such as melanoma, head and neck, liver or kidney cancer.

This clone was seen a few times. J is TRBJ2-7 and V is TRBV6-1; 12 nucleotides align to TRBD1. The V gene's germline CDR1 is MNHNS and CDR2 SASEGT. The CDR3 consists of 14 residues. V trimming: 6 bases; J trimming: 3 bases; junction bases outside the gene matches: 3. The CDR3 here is CASRGQGAFYEQYF. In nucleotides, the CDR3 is TGTGCCAGCAGGGGACAGGGGGCCTTCTACGAGCAGTACTTC.

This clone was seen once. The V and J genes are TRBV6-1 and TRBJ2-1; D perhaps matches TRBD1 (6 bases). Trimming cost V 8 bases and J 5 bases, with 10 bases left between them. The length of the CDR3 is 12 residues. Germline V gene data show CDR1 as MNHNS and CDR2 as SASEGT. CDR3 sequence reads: CASADRHNEQFF. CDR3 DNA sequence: TGTGCCAGCGCGGACAGACACAATGAGCAGTTCTTC.